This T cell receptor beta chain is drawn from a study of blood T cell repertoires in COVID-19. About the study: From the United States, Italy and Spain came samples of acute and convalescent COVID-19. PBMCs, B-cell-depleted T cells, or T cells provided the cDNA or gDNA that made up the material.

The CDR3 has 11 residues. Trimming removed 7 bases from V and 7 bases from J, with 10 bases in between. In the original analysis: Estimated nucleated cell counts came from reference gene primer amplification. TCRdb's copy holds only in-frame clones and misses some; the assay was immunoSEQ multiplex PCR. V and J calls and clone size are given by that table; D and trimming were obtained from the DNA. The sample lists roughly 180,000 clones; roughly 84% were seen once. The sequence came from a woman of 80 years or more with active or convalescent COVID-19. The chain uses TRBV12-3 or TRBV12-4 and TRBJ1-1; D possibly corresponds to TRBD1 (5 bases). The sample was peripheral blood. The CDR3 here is CASTPGGEAFF. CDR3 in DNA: TGTGCCAGCACTCCGGGGGGTGAAGCTTTCTTT.